Sequencing of this TCR beta chain was carried out in a study of CD8 T cells in ankylosing spondylitis. TCRdb processed the 5' RACE reads anew with MiXCR; each CDR3 protein has one entry. The sample has about 330,000 distinct CDR3 sequences, roughly 8% seen once. This clonotype was observed at least ten times. The antigen is unknown. General study findings and limits: Disease-linked clones had a CD8+ phenotype and relatively low frequency in peripheral blood. For ankylosing spondylitis blood, a TCR beta motif of several highly homologous variants appeared characteristic.

The V end was cut by 4 bases, the J end by 1 base, with 3 bases between. The CDR3 extends over 13 amino acids. Germline-derived CDR1 and CDR2 are SGHDT and YYEEEE. Sequencing was done on a sample of blood, either unsorted or a sorted T cell fraction (not recorded which). The sequence was obtained from a male donor with ankylosing spondylitis. The chain is built from TRBV5-6 and TRBJ2-6; D not certain. The CDR3 bases are TGTGCCAGCAGCCAATCTGGGGCCAACGTCCTGACTTTC. Translated, it gives CASSQSGANVLTF.